The rows below give T cell receptor beta chains drawn from one sample of a study of vaccination and CD4 T cells after COVID-19. Their specific antigens are unknown. TCRdb processed the PCR reads anew with MiXCR; each CDR3 protein has one entry. Among 10,000 to 15,000 distinct CDR3 sequences listed, about 50% were seen once. Sequencing used CD4+ T cells from blood, cultured in vitro. The receptors come from a human donor who had recovered from COVID-19. Each CDR3 is given with its conserved first and last residue. Each record gives: CDR3 DNA, CDR3 protein, V gene, J gene, D gene. A D gene is named only where the DNA matches it firmly.

cdr3_nt: TGTGCCAGCAGTTACCGGGTGTGGGGGGCAGACACTGAAGCTTTCTTT; cdr3_aa: CASSYRVWGADTEAFF; v_call: TRBV6-5; j_call: TRBJ1-1; d_call: -
cdr3_nt: TGCGCCAGCAGCCTCGGGACTAGCGGCTGGGAGCTGTTTTTT; cdr3_aa: CASSLGTSGWELFF; v_call: TRBV5-1; j_call: TRBJ2-2; d_call: TRBD2
cdr3_nt: TGCGCCAGCAGCTGGGACAGGGTGAACACTGAAGCTTTCTTT; cdr3_aa: CASSWDRVNTEAFF; v_call: TRBV5-1; j_call: TRBJ1-1; d_call: TRBD1
cdr3_nt: TGTGCCAGCGGGCTAGCGGGGGGGCCCTCCAATGAGCAGTTCTTC; cdr3_aa: CASGLAGGPSNEQFF; v_call: TRBV2; j_call: TRBJ2-1; d_call: TRBD2
cdr3_nt: TGTGCCAGCAGGCTGCAGACAGGGGGCGGGACTGAAGCTTTCTTT; cdr3_aa: CASRLQTGGGTEAFF; v_call: TRBV6-1; j_call: TRBJ1-1; d_call: TRBD1
cdr3_nt: TGTGCCAGCAGCCCCCGCCCGACAGGGGATCAGCCCCAGCATTTT; cdr3_aa: CASSPRPTGDQPQHF; v_call: TRBV6-1; j_call: TRBJ1-5; d_call: TRBD1
cdr3_nt: TGCAGTGCCCTCACCGGGACAGAAAGCAATCAGCCCCAGCATTTT; cdr3_aa: CSALTGTESNQPQHF; v_call: TRBV20-1; j_call: TRBJ1-5; d_call: TRBD1
cdr3_nt: TGTGCCAGCAGCGCACAGGTTAATAATTCACCCCTCCACTTT; cdr3_aa: CASSAQVNNSPLHF; v_call: TRBV9; j_call: TRBJ1-6; d_call: -
cdr3_nt: TGTGCCAGCAGCTATGGACAGGGGAGAGAGCAGTACTTC; cdr3_aa: CASSYGQGREQYF; v_call: TRBV5-6; j_call: TRBJ2-7; d_call: TRBD1
cdr3_nt: TGTGCCTGGAGCCCGACTCAAGAGACCCAGTACTTC; cdr3_aa: CAWSPTQETQYF; v_call: TRBV30; j_call: TRBJ2-5; d_call: -
cdr3_nt: TGCGCCAGCAGTCAAAAGCGAAGGGGAAACTATGGCTACACCTTC; cdr3_aa: CASSQKRRGNYGYTF; v_call: TRBV23-1; j_call: TRBJ1-2; d_call: -